This paragraph reports one T cell receptor (beta chain). The data derive from a study of T cell repertoires in cytomegalovirus infection. The wider study: Matching HLA type, along with CMV infection, was indicated by public TCR beta signatures.

Using its own MiXCR run on the reads, TCRdb lists one record per CDR3 protein. Of around 260,000 distinct CDR3 sequences listed, about a quarter are singletons. Trimming took 6 bases from V and 4 from J, leaving 8 bases between them. Germline CDR1 MDHEN, CDR2 SYDVKM. CDR3 length: 12 residues. This receptor was obtained from a human donor in good health (CMV status not recorded). Some clones in this sample may be carry-over from other donors' samples. The V and J genes are TRBV28 and TRBJ2-3; unclear D gene. The sequencing input was PBMCs. The CDR3 DNA reads TGTGCCAGCAGGACCGCTTCAGATACGCAGTATTTT. Its protein product is CASRTASDTQYF.